This TCR beta chain was obtained from a study of vaccination and CD4 T cells after COVID-19. Study context: Collection of post-vaccine samples followed dose two by a median around 70 days, spanning a range of 14 to 241. Study-level points and caveats: The great majority, 304 of 307 vaccine-specific clones, proved spike mono-reactive in convalescent patients. Reactive clonotype counts went from median 21 after infection to a few dozen after vaccination, nonsignificantly.

This clonotype came up a few times. Antigen: not known. Cultured CD4+ T-cell DNA underwent Oncomine TCR Beta short-read sequencing. In TCRdb, the PCR reads were re-called with MiXCR into one record per CDR3 protein. Of 2,000 to 2,500 distinct CDR3 sequences listed, about a third are singletons. The treatment was: roughly 10-day PBMC culture with coronavirus spike peptide pools or control peptides (ViraFEST assay). An unexposed donor provided the CD4+ T cells, which were collected before the COVID-19 pandemic (2011-2018). The germline gives CDR1 MNHNS, CDR2 SASEGT. Trimming shortened V by 2 bases and J by 0 bases, and 8 bases separated the two germline ends. The CDR3 has 14 amino acids.

The TCR sequence derives from a human donor in good health. The sample comprised CD4+ T cells from blood, cultured in vitro. The rearrangement uses TRBV6-1 and TRBJ2-7; perhaps TRBD2 as D (6 bases). The CDR3 DNA follows: TGTGCCAGCAGTGAACCGGGACTCTCCTACGAGCAGTACTTC. Translating gives CASSEPGLSYEQYF.